This entry lists 24 T cell receptor beta chains sequenced from one sample in a study of a mutant IDH1 vaccine in newly diagnosed glioma. Time point noted: week 5, during vaccination. All doses held 300 ug of mutant IDH1 20-mer peptide, with topical imiquimod. The protocol was immunoSEQ multiplex PCR, while the TCRdb copy is restricted to in-frame clones and leaves out a portion. The sample records about 29,000 clones, 87% being singletons. Their specific antigens are unknown. The specimen was peripheral blood mononuclear cells (PBMCs), collected from a glioma patient whose treatment included an IDH1 peptide vaccine. The receptor set was obtained from a woman between 35 and 50 years old with glioma. Some clones in this sample may be carry-over from other donors' samples.

The chain has TRBV10-3 and TRBJ1-1, with unresolved D. Trimming removed 5 bases from V and 0 bases from J, with 10 bases in between. This CDR3 comprises 14 residues. The germline V gene encodes CDR1 ENHRY and CDR2 SYGVKD. The CDR3 sequence is CAISQDTLNTEAFF. CDR3 sequence (DNA): TGTGCCATCAGTCAAGACACCCTGAACACTGAAGCTTTCTTT.

V usage is TRBV19 and J usage is TRBJ2-3; D gene uncertain. From germline, CDR1 is LNHDA and CDR2 SQIVND (reference sequence). The V and J ends lost 1 base and 7 bases respectively, with 9 bases between them. The CDR3 covers 13 residues. The CDR3 loop reads CASSIVGSNTQYF. CDR3 DNA: TGTGCCAGTAGTATAGTAGGGTCAAATACGCAGTATTTT.

The chain joins TRBV10-3 to TRBJ2-7, with 9 positions matching TRBD2. Germline V CDR1 and CDR2: ENHRY, SYGVKD. This CDR3 has 14 amino acids. The ends lost 7 bases at V and 7 bases at J; junction bases unmatched: 11. CDR3 sequence: CAITGASGVGEQYF. CDR3 bases: TGTGCCATCACTGGGGCTAGCGGGGTGGGAGAGCAGTACTTC.

This chain's CDR3 is CASSLLTRGTGELFF. CDR3 sequence (DNA): TGTGCCAGCAGCCTTCTCACTCGGGGCACCGGGGAGCTGTTTTTT. This chain links TRBV7-2 with TRBJ2-2; tentative D call: TRBD2 (5 bases). Germline values: CDR1 SGHTA, CDR2 FQGNSA. This CDR3 is 15 amino acids long. Between the trimmed V and J ends, which lost 5 bases and 4 bases, there was a span of 14 bases.

The J gene is TRBJ1-1, the V gene TRBV7-8; weak D call: TRBD1 (6 bases). Germline V gene lookup returns CDR1 SGHVS and CDR2 FQNEAQ. CDR3 length: 13 amino acids. V was trimmed by 5 bases and J by 8 bases, leaving 15 bases between them. The CDR3 loop reads CASSHQGGFEAFF. The CDR3 bases are TGTGCCAGCAGCCATCAAGGGGGTTTCGAAGCTTTCTTT.

The chain employs TRBV5-4 and TRBJ1-1, with D hard to call. Trimming removed 1 base from V and 1 base from J, with 11 bases in between. This CDR3 contains 15 residues. Per germline, CDR1 SGHNT and CDR2 YYREEE (reference sequence). The DNA for the CDR3 is TGTGCCAGCAGCTTGTATTCCGCAGGGAACACTGAAGCTTTCTTT. It yields the protein CASSLYSAGNTEAFF.

This clone was counted a single time. V usage is TRBV7-9 and J usage is TRBJ2-5; no clear D. The germline CDR1 and CDR2 sequences are SEHNR and FQNEAQ (reference sequence). This CDR3 contains 17 residues. V was cut by 1 base and J by 2 bases, with 17 bases left in between. CDR3 residues: CASSLELDSRAQETQYF. The DNA of the CDR3 is TGTGCCAGCAGCTTAGAACTCGATTCTAGGGCGCAAGAGACCCAGTACTTC.

This clone was counted between two and nine times. The chain is built from TRBV6-1 and TRBJ1-1; D gene unclear. This CDR3 comprises 17 residues. Germline CDR1 MNHNS, CDR2 SASEGT. Trimming took off 4 bases at V and 1 base at J, with 19 bases between the two ends. CDR3 nucleotides: TGTGCCAGCAGTGGCTGGCCGTGGGGTGGGGAGAACACTGAAGCTTTCTTT. As protein: CASSGWPWGGENTEAFF.

This clone was detected only a few times. The chain has TRBV2 and TRBJ1-6; the D is unclear. This CDR3 region has 11 residues. Germline V gene lookup returns CDR1 SNHLY and CDR2 FYNNEI. Trimming cost V 3 bases and J 11 bases, with 5 bases left between them. CDR3 residues: CASSDTAPLHF. The DNA for the CDR3 is TGTGCCAGCAGTGATACTGCACCCCTCCACTTT.

CDR3 bases: TGCGCCAGCAGCCAGGGACTTGTTACTTTCTTC. This codes for CASSQGLVTFF. This chain uses TRBV4-3 with TRBJ2-1; maybe TRBD2 (6 bases). Trimming pared 3 bases from V and 16 bases from J, leaving 13 bases between. The CDR3 runs to 11 residues. Germline CDR1 LGHNA, CDR2 YSLEER.

A few counts support this clone. The genes are TRBV7-2 and TRBJ2-2; possibly TRBD1 for D (6 bases). Germline V gene data show CDR1 as SGHTA and CDR2 as FQGNSA. The CDR3 contains 17 residues. Trimming took off 4 bases at V and 5 bases at J, with 20 bases between the two ends. For the CDR3, the DNA is TGTGCCAGCAGCTCGCCTGGGGGCACCATCAGGACCGGGGAGCTGTTTTTT. It encodes CASSSPGGTIRTGELFF.

The gene calls are TRBV27 and TRBJ2-7; D is uncertain. V was trimmed by 4 bases and J by 2 bases, leaving 15 bases between them. CDR1 is MNHEY and CDR2 is SMNVEV in the germline V gene (reference sequence). The CDR3 consists of 15 residues. The CDR3 DNA reads TGTGCCAGCAGTTCTGTTTCTGGGTTCCCCTACGAGCAGTACTTC. Translating it yields CASSSVSGFPYEQYF.

This clone has more than one count but fewer than ten. The rearrangement uses TRBV5-4 and TRBJ2-7, with 9 bases identical to TRBD1. V gave up 4 bases and J gave up 4 bases; unmatched junction bases: 9. The CDR3 contains 15 residues. Germline CDR1 reads SGHNT; CDR2 reads YYREEE (reference sequence). This CDR3 reads CASSPRDRDFYEQYF. In DNA, the CDR3 is TGTGCCAGCAGCCCCCGGGACAGGGACTTTTACGAGCAGTACTTC. Full variable domain (remainder filled in from reference TRBV5-4 and TRBJ2-7): ETGVTQSPTHLIKTRGQQVTLRCSSQSGHNTVSWYQQALGQGPQFIFQYYREEENGRGNFPPRFSGLQFPNYSSELNVNALELDDSALYLCASSPRDRDFYEQYFGPGTRLTVT.

The DNA for the CDR3 is TGTGCCAGCAGCTTGGACAGGGCTTCACCCCTCCACTTT. Translated, it gives CASSLDRASPLHF. This rearrangement joins TRBV5-4 to TRBJ1-6, with D tentatively TRBD1 (6 bases). The CDR3 totals 13 residues. Trimming left V 0 bases short and J 9 bases short, with 7 bases between. CDR1 and CDR2 (germline): SGHNT, YYREEE (reference sequence).

This CDR3 is CASSQVGRGSYNEQFF. The DNA of the CDR3 is TGCGCCAGCAGCCAAGTCGGGCGGGGATCCTACAATGAGCAGTTCTTC. The chain combines TRBV4-3 with TRBJ2-1; D possibly corresponds to TRBD2 (6 bases). Trimming took off 1 base at V and 1 base at J, with 11 bases between the two ends. This CDR3 is built from 16 residues. CDR1 is LGHNA and CDR2 is YSLEER in the germline V gene.

This clone was seen more than once but under ten times. This chain connects TRBV18 to TRBJ2-5; D not certain. The CDR3 extends over 14 amino acids. V was trimmed by 3 bases and J by 3 bases, leaving 11 bases between them. The germline V gene encodes CDR1 KGHSH and CDR2 LQKENI. This chain's CDR3 is CASSPAGSEETQYF. The DNA of the CDR3 is TGTGCCAGCTCACCGGCCGGGTCTGAAGAGACCCAGTACTTC.

The V gene is TRBV7-2, the J gene TRBJ1-4; D is perhaps TRBD1 (6 bases). The CDR3 extends over 15 amino acids. Deletions cut 6 bases from V and 5 bases from J, with 16 bases between. Germline loops: CDR1 SGHTA, CDR2 FQGNSA. The CDR3 nucleotides read TGTGCCAGCAGATATACAGGGATAACGAATGAAAAACTGTTTTTT. Translation gives CASRYTGITNEKLFF.

This sequence joins TRBV15 and TRBJ2-3; 7 bases map to TRBD2. In germline, CDR1 is LNHNV, CDR2 YYDKDF (reference sequence). The V and J ends lost 8 bases and 3 bases, in that order; junction bases with no gene match: 11. The CDR3 extends over 15 amino acids. Here the CDR3 DNA reads TGTGCCACCTCCTCTACGGTGCGGGAGACAGATACGCAGTATTTT. Its protein product is CATSSTVRETDTQYF.

As for this clone: Different DNA sequences within this sample yield the same CDR3. The chain is built from TRBV7-2 and TRBJ2-7; D is uncertain. Germline values: CDR1 SGHTA, CDR2 FQGNSA. V was clipped by 2 bases and J by 5 bases, with 7 bases between them. There are 12 residues in the CDR3. Here the CDR3 reads CASSLSRHEQYF. CDR3 sequence (DNA): TGTGCCAGCAGCTTATCTCGCCACGAGCAGTACTTC.

This chain connects TRBV5-1 to TRBJ1-3; the D is unclear. V gave up 0 bases and J gave up 3 bases, with 10 bases separating them. Germline V lookup: CDR1 SGHRS, CDR2 YFSETQ. This CDR3 is built from 15 residues. The CDR3 nucleotides are TGCGCCAGCAGCTTGGAAGGGTTTGGTGGAAACACCATATATTTT. Translating gives CASSLEGFGGNTIYF.

The J gene is TRBJ1-6, the V gene TRBV2; D perhaps matches TRBD1 (5 bases). Per the germline V gene, CDR1 is SNHLY and CDR2 is FYNNEI. Trimming shortened V by 5 bases and J by 10 bases, and 15 bases separated the two germline ends. This CDR3 is built from 14 residues. CDR3 loop: CASSPLGVGSPLHF. The CDR3 region has the DNA TGTGCCAGCAGTCCGCTAGGGGTAGGATCACCCCTCCACTTT.

V usage is TRBV18 and J usage is TRBJ2-4; D gene unclear. The CDR3 has 15 residues. Trimming took 3 bases from V and 3 from J, leaving 12 bases between them. The germline gives CDR1 KGHSH, CDR2 LQKENI. CDR3 residues: CASSPTLAGKNIQYF. Here the CDR3 DNA reads TGTGCCAGCTCACCCACCCTTGCCGGCAAAAACATTCAGTACTTC.

The chain combines TRBV19 with TRBJ2-3, with D possibly TRBD2 on 6 matching bases. V lost 6 bases and J 1 base, leaving 8 bases between the germline ends. The germline V gene encodes CDR1 LNHDA and CDR2 SQIVND (reference sequence). The CDR3 loop spans 13 amino acids. CDR3 region: CASRTGGTDTQYF. The CDR3 DNA reads TGTGCCAGTAGGACGGGGGGCACAGATACGCAGTATTTT. Supplemented by reference TRBV19 and TRBJ2-3, the full variable domain reads DGGITQSPKYLFRKEGQNVTLSCEQNLNHDAMYWYRQDPGQGLRLIYYSQIVNDFQKGDIAEGYSVSREKKESFPLTVTSAQKNPTAFYLCASRTGGTDTQYFGPGTRLTVL.

The J gene is TRBJ1-1, the V gene TRBV5-1, with a possible D match to TRBD1 (6 bases). The CDR3 runs to 19 residues. The germline gives CDR1 SGHRS, CDR2 YFSETQ. V lost 0 bases and J 0 bases, leaving 21 bases between the germline ends. In nucleotides, the CDR3 is TGCGCCAGCAGCTTGGAGGGAGCGACAGGTATCCGGGTGAACACTGAAGCTTTCTTT. Amino acid sequence: CASSLEGATGIRVNTEAFF.